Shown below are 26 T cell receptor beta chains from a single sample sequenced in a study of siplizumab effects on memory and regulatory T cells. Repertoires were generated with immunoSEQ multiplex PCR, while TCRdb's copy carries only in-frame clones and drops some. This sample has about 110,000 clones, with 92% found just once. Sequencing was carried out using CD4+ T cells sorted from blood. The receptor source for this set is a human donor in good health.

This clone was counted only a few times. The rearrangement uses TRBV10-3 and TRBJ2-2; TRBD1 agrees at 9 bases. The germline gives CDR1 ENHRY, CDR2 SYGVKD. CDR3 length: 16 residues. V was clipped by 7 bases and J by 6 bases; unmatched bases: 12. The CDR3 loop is CAITPGQGNTPGELFF. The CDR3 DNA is TGTGCCATCACCCCCGGACAGGGGAATACGCCCGGGGAGCTGTTTTTT.

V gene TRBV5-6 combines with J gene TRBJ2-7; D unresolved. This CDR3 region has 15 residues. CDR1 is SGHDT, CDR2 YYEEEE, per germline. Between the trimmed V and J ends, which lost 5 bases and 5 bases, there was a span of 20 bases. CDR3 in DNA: TGTGCCAGCAGTCCGCTCTCTTCGGCAACGCACGAGCAGTACTTC. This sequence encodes CASSPLSSATHEQYF. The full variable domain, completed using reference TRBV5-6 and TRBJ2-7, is DAGVTQSPTHLIKTRGQQVTLRCSPKSGHDTVSWYQQALGQGPQFIFQYYEEEERQRGNFPDRFSGHQFPNYSSELNVNALLLGDSALYLCASSPLSSATHEQYFGPGTRLTVT.

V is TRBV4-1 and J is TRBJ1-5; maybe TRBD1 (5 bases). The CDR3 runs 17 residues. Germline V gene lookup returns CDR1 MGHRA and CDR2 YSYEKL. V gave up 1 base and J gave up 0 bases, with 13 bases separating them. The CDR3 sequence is CASSQGGWDVSNQPQHF. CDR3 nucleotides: TGCGCCAGCAGCCAAGGCGGTTGGGACGTTAGCAATCAGCCCCAGCATTTT.

The DNA for the CDR3 is TGTGCCAGCAGGCCTACAGGGGGAAGTGGAAACACCATATATTTT. Translated: CASRPTGGSGNTIYF. The rearrangement links TRBV6-5 to TRBJ1-3; 8 positions agree with TRBD1. CDR3 length: 15 amino acids. Germline V CDR1 and CDR2: MNHEY, SVGAGI. The J segment lost 3 bases and the V segment lost 6 bases, leaving 7 bases of the junction unmatched.

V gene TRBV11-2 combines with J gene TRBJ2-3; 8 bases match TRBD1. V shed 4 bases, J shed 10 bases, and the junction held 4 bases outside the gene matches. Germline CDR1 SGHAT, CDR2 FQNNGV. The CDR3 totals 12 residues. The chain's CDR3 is CASSSDRGAQYF. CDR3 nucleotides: TGTGCCAGCAGCTCAGACAGGGGTGCGCAGTATTTT.

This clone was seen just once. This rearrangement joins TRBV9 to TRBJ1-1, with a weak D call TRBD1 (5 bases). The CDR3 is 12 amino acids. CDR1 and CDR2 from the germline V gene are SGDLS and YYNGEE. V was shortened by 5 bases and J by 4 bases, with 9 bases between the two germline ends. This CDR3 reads CASRGDGTEAFF. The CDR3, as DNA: TGTGCCAGCAGGGGGGATGGCACTGAAGCTTTCTTT.

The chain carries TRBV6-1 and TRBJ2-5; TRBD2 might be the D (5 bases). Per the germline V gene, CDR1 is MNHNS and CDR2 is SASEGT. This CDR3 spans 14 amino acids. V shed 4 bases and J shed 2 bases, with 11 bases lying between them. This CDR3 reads CASSVGPGQETQYF. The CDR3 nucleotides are TGTGCCAGCAGTGTAGGGCCGGGGCAAGAGACCCAGTACTTC.

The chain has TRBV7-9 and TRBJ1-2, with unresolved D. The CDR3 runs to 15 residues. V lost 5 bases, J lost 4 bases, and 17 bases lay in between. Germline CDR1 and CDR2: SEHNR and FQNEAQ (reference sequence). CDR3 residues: CASSPLWAGGYGYTF. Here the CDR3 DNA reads TGTGCCAGCAGCCCCCTCTGGGCGGGAGGCTATGGCTACACCTTC.

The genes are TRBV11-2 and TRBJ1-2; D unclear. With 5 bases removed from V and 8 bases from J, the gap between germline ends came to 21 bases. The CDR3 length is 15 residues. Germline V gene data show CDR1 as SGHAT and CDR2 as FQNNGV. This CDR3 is CASSAPMWVRVGYTF. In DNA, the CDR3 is TGTGCCAGCAGCGCCCCAATGTGGGTACGTGTGGGCTACACCTTC.

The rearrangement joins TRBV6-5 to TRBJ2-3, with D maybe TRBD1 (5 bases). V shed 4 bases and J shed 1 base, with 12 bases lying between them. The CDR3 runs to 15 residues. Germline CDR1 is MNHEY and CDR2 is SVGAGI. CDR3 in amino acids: CASSWTFQGTDTQYF. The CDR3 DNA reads TGTGCCAGCAGTTGGACATTCCAAGGCACAGATACGCAGTATTTT.

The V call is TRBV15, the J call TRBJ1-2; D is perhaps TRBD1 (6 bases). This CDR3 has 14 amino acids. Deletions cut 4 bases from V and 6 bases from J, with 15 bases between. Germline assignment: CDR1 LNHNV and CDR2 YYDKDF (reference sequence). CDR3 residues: CATSTAKGEHGYTF. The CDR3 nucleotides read TGTGCCACCAGCACCGCGAAGGGGGAACATGGCTACACCTTC.

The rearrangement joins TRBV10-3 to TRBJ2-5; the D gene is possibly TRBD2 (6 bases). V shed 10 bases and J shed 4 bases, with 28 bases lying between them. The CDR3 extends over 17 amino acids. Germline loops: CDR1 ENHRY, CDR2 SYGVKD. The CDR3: CATTNGQGGLLTETQYF. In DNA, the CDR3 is TGTGCCACCACCAACGGCCAGGGAGGCCTTCTGACAGAGACCCAGTACTTC.

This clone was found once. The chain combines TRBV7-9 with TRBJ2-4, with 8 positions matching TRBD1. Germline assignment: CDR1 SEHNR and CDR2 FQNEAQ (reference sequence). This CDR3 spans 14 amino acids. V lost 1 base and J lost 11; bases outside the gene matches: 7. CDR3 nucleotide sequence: TGTGCCAGCAGCTTAGAATTGGCAGGGGGCCTTCAGTACTTC. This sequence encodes CASSLELAGGLQYF.

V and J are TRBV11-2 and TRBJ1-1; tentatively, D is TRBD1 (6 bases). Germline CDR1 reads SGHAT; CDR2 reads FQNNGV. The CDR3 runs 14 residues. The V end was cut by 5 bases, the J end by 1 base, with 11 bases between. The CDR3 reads CASSPRQANTEAFF. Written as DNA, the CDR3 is TGTGCCAGCAGCCCGCGACAGGCGAACACTGAAGCTTTCTTT.

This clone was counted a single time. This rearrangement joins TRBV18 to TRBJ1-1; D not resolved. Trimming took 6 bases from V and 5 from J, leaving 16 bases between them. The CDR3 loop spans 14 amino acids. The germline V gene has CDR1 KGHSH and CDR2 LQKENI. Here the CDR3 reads CASSPAGRGTEAFF. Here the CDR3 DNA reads TGTGCCAGCTCGCCGGCGGGGAGAGGTACTGAAGCTTTCTTT.

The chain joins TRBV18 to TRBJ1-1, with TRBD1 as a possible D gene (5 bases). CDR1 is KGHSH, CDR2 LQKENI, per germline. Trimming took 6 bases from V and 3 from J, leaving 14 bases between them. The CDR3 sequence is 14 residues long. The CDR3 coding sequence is TGTGCCAGCTCGCCCAGGGCGGTTGACACTGAAGCTTTCTTT. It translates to CASSPRAVDTEAFF.

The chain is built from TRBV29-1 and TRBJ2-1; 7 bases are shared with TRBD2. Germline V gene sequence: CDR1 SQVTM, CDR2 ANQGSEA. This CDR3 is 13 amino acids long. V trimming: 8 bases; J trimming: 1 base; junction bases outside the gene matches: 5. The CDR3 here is CSFRGRSYNEQFF. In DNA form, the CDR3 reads TGCAGCTTCCGCGGGAGATCCTACAATGAGCAGTTCTTC.

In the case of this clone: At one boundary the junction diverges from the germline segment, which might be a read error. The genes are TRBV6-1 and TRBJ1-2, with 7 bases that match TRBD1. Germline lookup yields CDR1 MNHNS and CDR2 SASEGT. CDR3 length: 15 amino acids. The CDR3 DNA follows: TGTGCCAGCAGTGACGGACAGGCTACTAATTATGGCTACACCTTC. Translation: CASSDGQATNYGYTF.

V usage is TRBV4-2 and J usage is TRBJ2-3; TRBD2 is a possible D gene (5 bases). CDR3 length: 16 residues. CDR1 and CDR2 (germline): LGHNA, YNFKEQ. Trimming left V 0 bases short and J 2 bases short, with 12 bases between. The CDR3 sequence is CASSQERRTFTDTQYF. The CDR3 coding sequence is TGTGCCAGCAGCCAAGAGAGGAGGACCTTCACAGATACGCAGTATTTT.

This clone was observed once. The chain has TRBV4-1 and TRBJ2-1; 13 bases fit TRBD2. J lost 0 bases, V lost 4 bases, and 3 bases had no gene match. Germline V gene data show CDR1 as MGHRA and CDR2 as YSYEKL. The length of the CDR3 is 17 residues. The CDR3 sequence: CASSLRTSGSSYNEQFF. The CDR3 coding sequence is TGCGCCAGCAGCCTCAGGACTAGCGGGAGCTCCTACAATGAGCAGTTCTTC.

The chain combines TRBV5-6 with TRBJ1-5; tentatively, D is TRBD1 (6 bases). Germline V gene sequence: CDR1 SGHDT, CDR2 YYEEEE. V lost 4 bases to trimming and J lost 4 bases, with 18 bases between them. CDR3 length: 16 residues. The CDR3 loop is CASSAGGAVGNQPQHF. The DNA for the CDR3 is TGTGCCAGCAGCGCCGGGGGGGCGGTCGGGAATCAGCCCCAGCATTTT.

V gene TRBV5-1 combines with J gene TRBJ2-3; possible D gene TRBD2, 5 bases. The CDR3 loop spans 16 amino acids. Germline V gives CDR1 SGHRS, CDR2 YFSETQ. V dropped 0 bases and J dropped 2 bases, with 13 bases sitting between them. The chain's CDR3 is CASSLAGLAYTDTQYF. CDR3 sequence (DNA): TGCGCCAGCAGCTTGGCCGGGTTAGCGTACACAGATACGCAGTATTTT.

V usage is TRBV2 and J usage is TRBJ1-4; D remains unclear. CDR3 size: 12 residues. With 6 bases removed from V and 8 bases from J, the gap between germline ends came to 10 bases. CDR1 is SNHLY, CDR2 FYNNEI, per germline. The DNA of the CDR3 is TGTGCCAGCAGGGCCGAGAAGGAAAAACTGTTTTTT. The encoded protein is CASRAEKEKLFF.

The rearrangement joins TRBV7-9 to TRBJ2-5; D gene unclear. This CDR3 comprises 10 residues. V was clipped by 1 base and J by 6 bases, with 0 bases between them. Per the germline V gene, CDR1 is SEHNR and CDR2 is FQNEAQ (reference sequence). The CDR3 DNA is TGTGCCAGCAGCTTAGAGACCCAGTACTTC. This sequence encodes CASSLETQYF.

The DNA of the CDR3 is TGTGCCAGCAGTTTGGGGCTAGCGGGAGTAGATACGCAGTATTTT. Translation: CASSLGLAGVDTQYF. The chain joins TRBV27 to TRBJ2-3, with 10 bases matching TRBD2. The CDR3 loop spans 15 amino acids. Germline V gene lookup returns CDR1 MNHEY and CDR2 SMNVEV (reference sequence). Trimming at V came to 3 bases and at J to 5 bases, leaving 5 bases not matched to a gene.

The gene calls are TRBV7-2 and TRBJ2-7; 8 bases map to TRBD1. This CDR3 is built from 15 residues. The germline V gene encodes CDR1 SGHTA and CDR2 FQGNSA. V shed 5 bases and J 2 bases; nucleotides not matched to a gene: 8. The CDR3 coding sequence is TGTGCCAGCAGCGGATGGACAGGGCGGACCTACGAGCAGTACTTC. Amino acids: CASSGWTGRTYEQYF. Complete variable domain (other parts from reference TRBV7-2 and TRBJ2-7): GAGVSQSPSNKVTEKGKDVELRCDPISGHTALYWYRQSLGQGLEFLIYFQGNSAPDKSGLPSDRFSAERTGGSVSTLTIQRTQQEDSAVYLCASSGWTGRTYEQYFGPGTRLTVT.